The rows below give T cell receptor beta chains drawn from one sample of a study of Graves' ophthalmopathy and Graves' hyperthyroidism. MiXCR, applied by TCRdb to the multiplex PCR reads, yields one record per CDR3 protein. The sample includes roughly 220,000 distinct CDR3 sequences, around 45% of them seen just once. Source material: peripheral blood. The receptors were gathered from an adult man with Graves' ophthalmopathy. The CDR3 runs from the conserved cysteine through the conserved F or W. The order of the fields is D gene, clone size, J gene, V gene, CDR3 protein, CDR3 DNA. A D gene is named only where the DNA matches it firmly. Clone size is given for some rows only: seen once, a few or many times, or a class if the clone is expanded.

>.|many|TRBJ1-6|TRBV7-2
CASSLAEPPLHF
TGTGCCAGCAGCTTAGCAGAACCACCCCTCCACTTT
>.|.|TRBJ1-2|TRBV29-1
CSVEDQTQNYGYTF
TGCAGCGTTGAAGATCAGACACAGAACTATGGCTACACCTTC
>.|.|TRBJ2-6|TRBV5-1
CASSQDSGANVLTF
TGCGCCAGCAGCCAGGATTCCGGGGCCAACGTCCTGACTTTC
>.|.|TRBJ2-7|TRBV7-2
CASSQDPGRPGEQYF
TGCGCCAGCAGCCAAGATCCCGGGCGACCCGGGGAGCAGTACTTC
>TRBD1|few|TRBJ1-5|TRBV20-1
CSASDRAYNQPQHF
TGCAGTGCCTCGGACAGGGCGTATAATCAGCCCCAGCATTTT
>.|.|TRBJ1-5|TRBV2
CASSYQGRDGHSNQPQHF
TGTGCCAGCAGTTACCAGGGGAGAGACGGCCATAGCAATCAGCCCCAGCATTTT
>.|.|TRBJ1-3|TRBV6-1
CASSARGRSSGNTIYF
TGTGCCAGCAGTGCCAGGGGCCGCAGCTCTGGAAACACCATATATTTT
>.|few|TRBJ1-1|TRBV7-9
CASSSDGRIEAFF
TGTGCCAGCAGTTCCGACGGACGGATTGAAGCTTTCTTT
>.|.|TRBJ1-1|TRBV25-1
CASSEFQAFGDTEAFF
TGTGCCAGCAGTGAATTTCAGGCTTTTGGGGACACTGAAGCTTTCTTT
>.|many|TRBJ2-7|TRBV25-1
CASSGGISSDSYEQYF
TGTGCCAGCAGTGGGGGGATATCAAGCGACTCCTACGAGCAGTACTTC
>.|.|TRBJ2-2|TRBV2
CASSAGELFF
TGTGCCAGCAGTGCCGGGGAGCTGTTTTTT
>.|.|TRBJ2-5|TRBV10-3
CAISESLRNQETQYF
TGTGCCATCAGTGAGTCGCTGCGGAACCAAGAGACCCAGTACTTC
>.|.|TRBJ2-7|TRBV7-3
CASSLGDHYKQYF
TGTGCCAGCAGCTTAGGGGACCACTACAAGCAGTACTTC
>.|.|TRBJ2-7|TRBV10-3
CAISDRGGPDEQYF
TGTGCCATCAGTGACAGGGGAGGGCCCGACGAGCAGTACTTC
>TRBD2|.|TRBJ2-2|TRBV20-1
CSASGLVSGTGELFF
TGCAGTGCTAGTGGACTAGTGTCGGGCACCGGGGAGCTGTTTTTT
>TRBD1|.|TRBJ1-2|TRBV24-1
CATSEAGQGWNGYTF
TGTGCCACCAGTGAAGCCGGACAGGGGTGGAATGGCTACACCTTC
>.|.|TRBJ1-6|TRBV7-6
CASSLGGFGSPLHF
TGTGCCAGCAGCTTAGGAGGGTTTGGTTCACCCCTCCACTTT
>TRBD1|.|TRBJ2-7|TRBV20-1
CSARDRGQGYEQYF
TGCAGTGCTAGAGATAGGGGACAGGGCTACGAGCAGTACTTC
>.|few|TRBJ1-2|TRBV2
CASSGTAAGGYTF
TGTGCCAGCAGTGGAACCGCAGCTGGTGGCTACACCTTC
>.|.|TRBJ1-1|TRBV10-3
CAISGHLNTEAFF
TGTGCCATCAGCGGACATTTGAACACTGAAGCTTTCTTT
>.|.|TRBJ1-6|TRBV4-2
CASSQVPEGSVHF
TGTGCCAGCAGCCAAGTCCCTGAGGGTAGTGTCCACTTT
>.|.|TRBJ2-1|TRBV29-1
CSVDSGYNEQFF
TGCAGCGTTGATTCGGGATACAATGAGCAGTTCTTC
>.|.|TRBJ1-3|TRBV7-2
CASSVRVSGNTIYF
TGTGCCAGCAGCGTAAGGGTCTCTGGAAACACCATATATTTT
>.|few|TRBJ2-7|TRBV19
CASSITGVSYEQYF
TGTGCCAGTAGTATCACAGGCGTTTCCTACGAGCAGTACTTC
>TRBD2|.|TRBJ2-2|TRBV12-3/TRBV12-4
CASSRRGLAGGTNTGELFF
TGTGCCAGCAGCCGGAGGGGACTGGCGGGGGGGACGAACACCGGGGAGCTGTTTTTT
>TRBD1|.|TRBJ2-2|TRBV24-1
CATSDPGTGLGGELFF
TGTGCCACCAGTGATCCCGGGACAGGGCTCGGCGGGGAGCTGTTTTTT
>.|few|TRBJ2-5|TRBV7-2
CASSPTLRGTQYF
TGTGCCAGCAGCCCTACTTTACGGGGGACCCAGTACTTC
>.|few|TRBJ1-5|TRBV6-1
CASIRRAAESNQPQHF
TGTGCCAGCATACGGCGGGCGGCCGAGAGCAATCAGCCCCAGCATTTT
>.|few|TRBJ1-1|TRBV30
CACQWGVGTEAFF
TGTGCCTGTCAATGGGGGGTGGGAACTGAAGCTTTCTTT
>.|.|TRBJ2-7|TRBV7-2
CASSLAVADPPYEQYF
TGTGCCAGCAGCTTAGCCGTAGCGGACCCTCCCTACGAGCAGTACTTC
>.|.|TRBJ2-2|TRBV10-3
CAIRGNTGELFF
TGTGCCATCAGGGGGAACACCGGGGAGCTGTTTTTT
>.|few|TRBJ2-7|TRBV29-1
CSAAGAGYEQYF
TGCAGCGCTGCAGGGGCCGGCTACGAGCAGTACTTC
>TRBD1|.|TRBJ1-6|TRBV2
CASSVREGASYNSPLHF
TGTGCCAGCAGTGTCAGGGAGGGGGCAAGCTATAATTCACCCCTCCACTTT
>.|.|TRBJ2-7|TRBV7-3
CATADSLVYEQYF
TGTGCCACCGCGGACAGTCTCGTCTACGAGCAGTACTTC
>.|.|TRBJ1-2|TRBV7-9
CATSPPSQSDYGYTF
TGTGCCACTTCTCCTCCCTCTCAGTCAGACTATGGCTACACCTTC
>.|few|TRBJ1-5|TRBV6-1
CASSEELWEAQHF
TGTGCCAGCAGTGAAGAGCTCTGGGAAGCCCAGCATTTT
>.|many|TRBJ2-5|TRBV7-2
CASSFRPYQETQYF
TGTGCCAGCAGCTTCAGGCCGTACCAAGAGACCCAGTACTTC
>TRBD1|many|TRBJ2-6|TRBV7-2
CASSSLRDSARWANVLTF
TGTGCCAGCAGCTCCCTCCGGGACAGCGCTCGTTGGGCCAACGTCCTGACTTTC
>.|.|TRBJ1-4|TRBV16
CASSQASGEKLFF
TGTGCCAGCAGCCAGGCCTCGGGTGAAAAACTGTTTTTT
>.|.|TRBJ1-1|TRBV12-3/TRBV12-4
CASSVGLPNTEAFF
TGTGCCAGCAGTGTCGGATTACCGAACACTGAAGCTTTCTTT
>.|many|TRBJ2-5|TRBV7-2
CASSLLWETQYF
TGTGCCAGCAGCTTACTGTGGGAGACCCAGTACTTC
>TRBD1|.|TRBJ1-1|TRBV19
CASSRDRGLNTEAFF
TGTGCCAGCAGCCGGGACAGGGGGTTGAACACTGAAGCTTTCTTT
>.|.|TRBJ2-2|TRBV7-9
CASSLLIGTTKVGELFF
TGTGCCAGCAGCTTGCTGATCGGGACCACAAAAGTCGGGGAGCTGTTTTTT
>TRBD2|.|TRBJ2-5|TRBV10-3
CAIREGGSTQETQYF
TGTGCCATCCGGGAGGGGGGGTCGACCCAAGAGACCCAGTACTTC
>.|.|TRBJ1-2|TRBV29-1
CSVPAWVVGYTF
TGCAGCGTTCCTGCCTGGGTAGTCGGCTACACCTTC
>.|many|TRBJ2-5|TRBV29-1
CSVATTGMAETQYF
TGCAGCGTCGCAACCACAGGGATGGCGGAGACCCAGTACTTC
>.|.|TRBJ1-5|TRBV4-1
CASSQDAGIGQPQHF
TGCGCCAGCAGCCAAGATGCGGGGATAGGTCAGCCCCAGCATTTT
>.|.|TRBJ1-5|TRBV20-1
CSASGPKDGHNQPQHF
TGCAGTGCTAGTGGCCCTAAGGACGGGCACAATCAGCCCCAGCATTTT
>TRBD2|.|TRBJ2-2|TRBV7-9
CASTLGGRESTGELFF
TGTGCCAGCACCCTAGGTGGGCGGGAGAGCACCGGGGAGCTGTTTTTT
>TRBD1|.|TRBJ2-7|TRBV7-9
CASSPRQGGEQYF
TGTGCCAGCAGCCCAAGACAGGGGGGCGAGCAGTACTTC
>TRBD2|many|TRBJ2-5|TRBV7-2
CASTFLGTIGETQYF
TGTGCCAGCACCTTCCTCGGGACTATCGGAGAGACCCAGTACTTC
>TRBD1|.|TRBJ1-3|TRBV2
CASMRQGFSGNTIYF
TGTGCCAGCATGCGACAGGGGTTCTCTGGAAACACCATATATTTT
>.|few|TRBJ2-5|TRBV4-1
CASSQDDYQETQYF
TGCGCCAGCAGCCAAGATGACTATCAAGAGACCCAGTACTTC
>.|.|TRBJ1-1|TRBV6-2/TRBV6-3
CASTYGGAAAAFF
TGTGCCAGCACCTACGGAGGGGCGGCGGCAGCTTTCTTT
>.|.|TRBJ1-1|TRBV7-2
CASSLTPAMNTEAFF
TGTGCCAGCAGCTTAACCCCAGCGATGAACACTGAAGCTTTCTTT